The 2 T cell receptor beta chains below all came from one sample that was sequenced in a study of T cells after yellow fever vaccination (dated by TCRdb to the late 2010s). Library preparation used 5' RACE. Data came from an Illumina HiSeq 2500. The public reads were run again by TCRdb, first through fastp at Q25 and then through MiXCR, and only productive beta chains were kept. Rows are combined by CDR3 protein, so each entry shows the most common genes and DNA. The sample profile shows about 85,000 distinct CDR3 sequences; approximately 12% of them were found once. The top ten constitute under 30% of the sample. The treatment or condition tag for this specimen amounts to: live attenuated yellow fever vaccine strain. The specimen was CD8+ T cells not binding an NS4B(214-222) dextramer, sorted from PBMCs, collected approximately 20 days after the first yellow fever vaccination. The label giving this sample's cell subset or site can be read as: NS4B epitope dextramer-negative CD8 T cells. These receptors all come from a man aged 18 to 30 who received the YFV17D yellow fever vaccine.

The chain couples TRBV5-1 to TRBJ2-4; 9 bases agree with TRBD1. There are 14 residues in the CDR3. The germline V gene encodes CDR1 SGHRS and CDR2 YFSETQ. The V gene end was trimmed by 6 bases and the J gene end by 5 bases; junction bases not matched to a gene: 6. The CDR3 DNA follows: TGCGCCAGCAAGGGACAGGGAATGGAAAACATTCAGTACTTC. It translates to CASKGQGMENIQYF.

The rearrangement links TRBV7-6 to TRBJ1-2; tentative D call: TRBD1 (6 bases). The CDR3 extends over 15 amino acids. Germline V CDR1 and CDR2: SGHVS, FNYEAQ. The V and J ends lost 6 bases and 2 bases respectively, with 16 bases between them. The CDR3 nucleotides are TGTGCCAGCAGTGTGGGGGGCATACGAAACTATGGCTACACCTTC. It encodes CASSVGGIRNYGYTF.